This TCR beta chain emerged from a study of a mutant IDH1 vaccine in newly diagnosed glioma. Study background: Vaccine dosing followed radiotherapy by 4-6 weeks, or accompanied temozolomide cycles. Study results and caveats: No link was apparently found between pseudoprogression and changes in top peripheral T cell clonotypes.

This table comes from immunoSEQ multiplex PCR, and its TCRdb copy is limited to in-frame clones, with some not included. Here the sample spans 34,000 or so clones, about four fifths being singletons. Of note for this clone: Its antigen remains unidentified.

The time point: week 35, safety follow-up. Doses comprised 300 ug of mutant IDH1 20-mer peptide each, plus topical imiquimod. New WHO grade 3 or 4 astrocytomas that were IDH1-mutant and ATRX-lost had been found in donors. The CDR3 runs 15 residues. Per germline, CDR1 MGHRA and CDR2 YSYEKL. V lost 0 bases to trimming and J lost 6 bases, with 14 bases between them. The rearrangement links TRBV4-1 to TRBJ1-2; perhaps TRBD1 as D (5 bases). The sample consisted of PBMCs, taken from a glioma patient whose treatment included an IDH1 peptide vaccine. This TCR came from a man aged 25-45 years with glioma. Here the CDR3 DNA reads TGCGCCAGCAGCCAAGATCGTGGGGGAAGGAATGGCTACACCTTC. It codes for CASSQDRGGRNGYTF.